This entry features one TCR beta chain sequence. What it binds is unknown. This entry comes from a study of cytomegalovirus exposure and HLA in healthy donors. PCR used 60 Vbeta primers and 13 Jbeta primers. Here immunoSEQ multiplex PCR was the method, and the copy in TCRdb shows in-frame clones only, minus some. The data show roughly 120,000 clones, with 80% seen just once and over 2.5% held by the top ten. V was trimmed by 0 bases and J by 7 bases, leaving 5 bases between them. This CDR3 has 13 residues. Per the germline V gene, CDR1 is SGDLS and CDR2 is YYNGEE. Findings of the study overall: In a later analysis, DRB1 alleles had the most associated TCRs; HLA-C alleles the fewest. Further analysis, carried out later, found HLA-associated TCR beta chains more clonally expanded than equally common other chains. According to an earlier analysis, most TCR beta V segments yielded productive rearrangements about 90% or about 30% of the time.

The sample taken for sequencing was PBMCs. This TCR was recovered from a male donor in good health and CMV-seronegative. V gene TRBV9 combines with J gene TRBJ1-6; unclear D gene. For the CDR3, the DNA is TGTGCCAGCAGCGTAGCCGAGAATTCACCCCTCCACTTT. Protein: CASSVAENSPLHF.